The 2 T cell receptor beta chains listed next were all sequenced from one sample in a study of PD-1 blockade in classical Hodgkin lymphoma. Only in-frame clones appear in the TCRdb table, and some are missing; sequencing was by immunoSEQ multiplex PCR. Among about 64,000 clones, roughly nine tenths were seen once, and the ten largest hold 8%. The time point is: cycle 4 day 1 (C4D1), after five to seven weeks of nivolumab. No patient escaped relapse after autologous stem cell transplantation, and brentuximab vedotin exposure varied. Material: peripheral blood mononuclear cells (PBMCs), obtained before the fourth cycle of nivolumab. The receptor set was obtained from a human donor with classical Hodgkin lymphoma.

The count of this clone is one. This sequence joins TRBV7-2 and TRBJ1-5; D gene uncertain. Germline CDR1 is SGHTA and CDR2 is FQGNSA. The CDR3 is 13 residues long. Trimming shortened V by 0 bases and J by 7 bases, and 7 bases separated the two germline ends. The CDR3 DNA sequence: TGTGCCAGCAGCTTAGCTGTTAACCAGCCCCAGCATTTT. Its protein is CASSLAVNQPQHF.

V is TRBV10-1 and J is TRBJ2-6; 7 nucleotides line up with TRBD1. The CDR3 length is 16 residues. Germline CDR1 reads WNHNN; CDR2 reads SYGVQD (reference sequence). After removal of 3 bases from V and 1 base from J, the junction contained 3 bases not matched to a gene. The CDR3 loop is CASSENRGSGANVLTF. The CDR3 nucleotides read TGCGCCAGCAGTGAAAACAGGGGATCTGGGGCCAACGTCCTGACTTTC.